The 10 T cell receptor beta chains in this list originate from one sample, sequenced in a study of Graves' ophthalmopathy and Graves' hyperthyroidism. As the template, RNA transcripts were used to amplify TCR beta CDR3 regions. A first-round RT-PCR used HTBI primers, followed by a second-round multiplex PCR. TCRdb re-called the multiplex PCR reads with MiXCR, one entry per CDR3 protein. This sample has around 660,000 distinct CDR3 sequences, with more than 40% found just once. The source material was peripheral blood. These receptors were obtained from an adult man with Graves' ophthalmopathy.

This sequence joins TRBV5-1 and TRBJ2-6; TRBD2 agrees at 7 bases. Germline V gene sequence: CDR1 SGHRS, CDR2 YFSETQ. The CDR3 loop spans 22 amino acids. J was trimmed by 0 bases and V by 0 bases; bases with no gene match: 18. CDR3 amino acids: CASSLAGEWLAEIFSGANVLTF. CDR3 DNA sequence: TGCGCCAGCAGCTTGGCCGGGGAGTGGCTAGCGGAGATTTTCTCTGGGGCCAACGTCCTGACTTTC. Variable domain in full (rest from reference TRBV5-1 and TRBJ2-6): KAGVTQTPRYLIKTRGQQVTLSCSPISGHRSVSWYQQTPGQGLQFLFEYFSETQRNKGNFPGRFSGRQFSNSRSEMNVSTLELGDSALYLCASSLAGEWLAEIFSGANVLTFGAGSRLTVL.

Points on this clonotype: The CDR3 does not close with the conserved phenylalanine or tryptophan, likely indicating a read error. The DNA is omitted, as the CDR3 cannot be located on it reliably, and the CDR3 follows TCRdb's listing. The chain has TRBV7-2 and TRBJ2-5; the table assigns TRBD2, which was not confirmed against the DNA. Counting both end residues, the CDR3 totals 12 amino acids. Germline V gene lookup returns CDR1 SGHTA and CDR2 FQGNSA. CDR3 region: CASSSLGSAHSY.

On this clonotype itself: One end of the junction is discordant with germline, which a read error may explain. The CDR3 protein is CASSVAGAGSYNEQFF. Here the CDR3 DNA reads TGTGCCAGCAGCGTAGCTGGGGCGGGATCCTACAATGAGCAGTTCTTC. V usage is TRBV7-9 and J usage is TRBJ2-7, with D maybe TRBD2 (6 bases). TRBJ2-1 matches the DNA end more closely, so the J call is doubtful. The CDR3 extends over 16 amino acids. CDR1 is SEHNR, CDR2 FQNEAQ, per germline (reference sequence).

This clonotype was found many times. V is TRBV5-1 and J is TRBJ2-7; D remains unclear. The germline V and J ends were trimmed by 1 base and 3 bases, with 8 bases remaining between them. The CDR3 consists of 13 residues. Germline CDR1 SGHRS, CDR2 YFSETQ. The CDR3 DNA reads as TGCGCCAGCAGCTTGACGGTGGGCTACGAGCAGTACTTC. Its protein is CASSLTVGYEQYF.

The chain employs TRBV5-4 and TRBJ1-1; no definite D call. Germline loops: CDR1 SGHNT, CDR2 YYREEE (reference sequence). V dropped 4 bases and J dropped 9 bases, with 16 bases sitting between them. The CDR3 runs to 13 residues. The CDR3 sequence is CASSNTGAPKAFF. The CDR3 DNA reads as TGTGCCAGCAGCAATACGGGCGCGCCTAAAGCTTTCTTT.

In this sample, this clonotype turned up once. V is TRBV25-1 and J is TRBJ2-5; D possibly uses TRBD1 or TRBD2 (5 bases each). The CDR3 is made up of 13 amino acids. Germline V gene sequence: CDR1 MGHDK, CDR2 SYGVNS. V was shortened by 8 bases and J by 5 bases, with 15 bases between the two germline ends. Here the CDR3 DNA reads TGTGCCAGCGATCCGGGATGGGGGGAGACCCAGTACTTC. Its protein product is CASDPGWGETQYF.

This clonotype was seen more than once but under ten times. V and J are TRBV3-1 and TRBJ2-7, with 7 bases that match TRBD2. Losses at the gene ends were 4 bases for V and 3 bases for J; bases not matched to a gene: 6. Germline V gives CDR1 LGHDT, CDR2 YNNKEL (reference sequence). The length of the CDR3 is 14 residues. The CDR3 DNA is TGTGCCAGCAGCCTTCGGACTAGACGCTACGAGCAGTACTTC. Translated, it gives CASSLRTRRYEQYF.

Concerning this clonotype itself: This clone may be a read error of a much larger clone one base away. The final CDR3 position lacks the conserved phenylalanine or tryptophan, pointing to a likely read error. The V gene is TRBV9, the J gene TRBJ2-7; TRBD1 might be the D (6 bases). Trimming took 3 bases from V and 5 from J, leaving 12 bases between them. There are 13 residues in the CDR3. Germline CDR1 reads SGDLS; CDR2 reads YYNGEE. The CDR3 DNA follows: TGTGCCAGCAGCGAAAAACAGGGCCACGAGCAGTACTAC. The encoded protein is CASSEKQGHEQYY.

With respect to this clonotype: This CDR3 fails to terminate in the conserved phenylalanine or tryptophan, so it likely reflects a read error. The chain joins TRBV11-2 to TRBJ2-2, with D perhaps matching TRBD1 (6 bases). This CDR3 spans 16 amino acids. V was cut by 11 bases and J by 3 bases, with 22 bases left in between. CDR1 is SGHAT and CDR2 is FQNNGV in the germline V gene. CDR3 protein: CAVRDIIAKDTGELFS. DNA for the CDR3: TGTGCCGTCCGGGACATAATTGCGAAAGACACCGGGGAGCTGTTTTCT.

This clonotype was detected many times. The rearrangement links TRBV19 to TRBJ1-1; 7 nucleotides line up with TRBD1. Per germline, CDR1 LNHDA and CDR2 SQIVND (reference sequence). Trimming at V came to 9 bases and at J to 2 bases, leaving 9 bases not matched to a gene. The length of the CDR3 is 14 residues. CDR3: CASAQGRINTEAFF. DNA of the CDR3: TGTGCCAGCGCACAGGGGCGGATCAACACTGAAGCTTTCTTT.